This TCR beta chain was observed in a study of regulatory T cells in long-lasting Graves disease. Regarding the study as a whole: TCR diversity was lower in persistent Graves' patients than in newly diagnosed ones.

Time point indicated: newly diagnosed GD, antithyroid drugs for less than 3 months. Scientists built the TCR library using RNA that was extracted from PBMCs. This CDR3 comprises 13 residues. Trimming stripped 5 bases from V and 9 bases from J, with 17 bases between. Germline V CDR1 and CDR2: GTSNPN, SVGIG (reference sequence). On this clonotype: Its antigen is still unknown.

Combining iRepertoire HTBI primers with Arm-PCR of CDR3 regions, the authors built TCR beta libraries. TCRdb re-called the multiplex PCR reads through MiXCR, storing one row per CDR3 protein. The table lists roughly 560,000 distinct CDR3 sequences, roughly 16% of them singletons. This same sample was also taken into another study, of T cells in Graves' hyperthyroidism and ophthalmopathy. That paper states: The primer set for the first-round RT-PCR of the TCR CDR3 was HTBI.

The chain carries TRBV30 and TRBJ2-1; tentative D call: TRBD1 (6 bases). The specimen was peripheral blood mononuclear cells (PBMCs), collected at new diagnosis, from a patient treated with antithyroid drugs. The source of this sequence is a woman aged 35-65 years with Graves disease. The CDR3 protein is CAWGGYRAGEQFF. CDR3 nucleotide sequence: TGTGCCTGGGGGGGCTACAGGGCGGGTGAGCAGTTCTTC. The full variable domain, its missing parts supplied by reference TRBV30 and TRBJ2-1, is SQTIHQWPATLVQPVGSPLSLECTVEGTSNPNLYWYRQAAGRGLQLLFYSVGIGQISSEVPQNLSASRPQDRQFILSSKKLLLSDSGFYLCAWGGYRAGEQFFGPGTRLTVL.